This TCR beta chain was profiled in a study of blood T cell repertoires in COVID-19. Study overall: Material from acute and convalescent COVID-19 was sourced from the United States, Italy and Spain. Sources were T cells, B-cell-depleted T cells, or PBMCs; the material itself was cDNA or gDNA.

Original processing methods: Reference gene primer amplification gave estimated nucleated cell counts. Repertoires were generated with immunoSEQ multiplex PCR, while TCRdb's copy carries only in-frame clones and drops some. From that table come the V and J calls and clone size; the DNA was used to work out D and trimming. This sample has about 140,000 clones; about 86% occur once, and the top ten carry more than 4%. Trimming left V 1 base short and J 5 bases short, with 17 bases between. This CDR3 region has 16 residues. From germline, CDR1 is GTSNPN and CDR2 SVGIG (reference sequence). V is TRBV30 and J is TRBJ2-2; D possibly corresponds to TRBD1 (6 bases). The receptor's source is a woman aged 40 to 50 with acute or convalescent COVID-19. The source material was peripheral blood. CDR3 residues: CAWSAQDRRITGELFF. The CDR3 bases are TGTGCCTGGAGTGCCCAGGACAGAAGAATTACCGGGGAGCTGTTTTTT.